The clone carrying this T cell receptor beta chain appeared a few times. Antigen: not known. The sample belongs to a study of cytomegalovirus exposure and HLA in healthy donors. General study points: Later analysis found that TCR beta chains associated with HLA were more clonally expanded than other, equally common chains. Among the most significant clusters, several appeared linked to common viral pathogens in a later analysis.

The study ran its PCR with 60 Vbeta and 13 Jbeta primers. The protocol was immunoSEQ multiplex PCR, while the TCRdb copy is restricted to in-frame clones and leaves out a portion. This sample has roughly 34,000 clones; nearly 70% occur once, and the top ten carry around 7%. The sequencing sample was made of PBMCs. The sequence derives from a man aged 25-45 years in good health and CMV-seronegative.

Here the CDR3 DNA reads TGTGCCAGCAGGGGAGGGGCCTTAAATGAGCAGTTCTTC. Translation gives CASRGGALNEQFF. This chain links TRBV7-9 with TRBJ2-1, with 7 bases matching TRBD2. This CDR3 has 13 amino acids. From germline, CDR1 is SEHNR and CDR2 FQNEAQ (reference sequence). V dropped 6 bases and J dropped 7; count of bases not matched to a gene: 6.